Presented here are 28 T cell receptor beta chains from one specimen sequenced in a study of blood T cell repertoires in COVID-19. Assay: immunoSEQ multiplex PCR; the TCRdb copy retains only in-frame clones and omits some. The sample holds a few hundred thousand clones; approximately 81% are singletons and the top ten take around 3.5%. Input material: peripheral blood. Receptor source: a woman aged 80 or older with acute or convalescent COVID-19.

The chain uses TRBV5-6 and TRBJ1-1, with D maybe TRBD1 (5 bases). V shed 1 base and J shed 5 bases, with 15 bases lying between them. The CDR3 length is 15 residues. Germline V gene sequence: CDR1 SGHDT, CDR2 YYEEEE. CDR3 nucleotides: TGTGCCAGCAGCTTGTCTGGAGGGCGGGGGACTGAAGCTTTCTTT. Translation gives CASSLSGGRGTEAFF.

This chain joins TRBV4-3 and TRBJ1-6; no reliable D call. Trimming cost V 1 base and J 0 bases, with 4 bases left between them. The CDR3 extends over 15 amino acids. From germline, CDR1 is LGHNA and CDR2 YSLEER. CDR3 loop: CASSQGASYNSPLHF. Written as DNA, the CDR3 is TGCGCCAGCAGCCAAGGGGCCTCCTATAATTCACCCCTCCACTTT.

This clone showed up just a few times. This chain connects TRBV20-1 to TRBJ1-2, with D unresolved. The V gene lost 3 bases and the J gene lost 0 bases, with 11 bases spanning the gap. CDR3 size: 14 residues. Per germline, CDR1 DFQATT and CDR2 SNEGSKA (reference sequence). The CDR3 nucleotides are TGCAGTGCTAGTTATGAGGGCACTAACTATGGCTACACCTTC. Its translation is CSASYEGTNYGYTF.

This chain uses TRBV2 with TRBJ1-1; maybe TRBD1 (6 bases). Trimming left V 6 bases short and J 3 bases short, with 14 bases between. CDR3 size: 14 residues. Germline-derived CDR1 and CDR2 are SNHLY and FYNNEI. Here the CDR3 DNA reads TGTGCCAGCAGAACAGGGTCCAGGGACACTGAAGCTTTCTTT. Translating gives CASRTGSRDTEAFF.

This chain joins TRBV10-3 and TRBJ2-7, with 8 bases aligning to TRBD1. V dropped 10 bases and J dropped 0; count of bases not matched to a gene: 8. CDR1 ENHRY and CDR2 SYGVKD come from the germline V gene. The CDR3 spans 14 residues. The CDR3 DNA is TGTGCCACCACGGGACAGGAACTCTCCTACGAGCAGTACTTC. This codes for CATTGQELSYEQYF.

This clone was detected a few times. Within the sample, other DNA sequences also encode this same CDR3. The chain is built from TRBV11-3 and TRBJ1-3; 7 bases fit TRBD1. CDR1 is SGHNT and CDR2 is YENEEA in the germline V gene. Trimming removed 5 bases from V and 0 bases from J; junction bases left unmatched: 7. This CDR3 comprises 16 residues. The CDR3 coding sequence is TGTGCCAGCAGCGCCCGACAGGGACTCTCTGGAAACACCATATATTTT. As protein: CASSARQGLSGNTIYF.

V and J are TRBV7-9 and TRBJ2-7, with 8 nucleotides matching TRBD1. The V gene's germline CDR1 is SEHNR and CDR2 FQNEAQ (reference sequence). Trimming removed 5 bases from V and 2 bases from J; junction bases left unmatched: 14. CDR3 size: 17 residues. CDR3 in amino acids: CASSPRPKQGVTYEQYF. In DNA, the CDR3 is TGTGCCAGCAGCCCGAGACCAAAACAGGGGGTAACCTACGAGCAGTACTTC.

The gene calls are TRBV6-6 and TRBJ1-3, with 7 bases matching TRBD1. J lost 8 bases, V lost 10 bases, and 8 bases had no gene match. The germline V gene has CDR1 MNHNY and CDR2 SVGAGI (reference sequence). The CDR3 extends over 12 amino acids. The CDR3, as DNA: TGTGCCACTACGACAGGGTTGGACACCATATATTTT. Residues: CATTTGLDTIYF.

Note on this clone: The germline gene is not matched at one end of the junction; a read error may be the cause. Other DNA sequences within the sample encode an identical CDR3. V usage is TRBV28 and J usage is TRBJ1-5; D unresolved. Germline V CDR1 and CDR2: MDHEN, SYDVKM. This CDR3 is built from 15 residues. CDR3 amino acids: CASSLRLNSNQPQHF. CDR3 DNA: TGTGCCAGCAGTTTAAGACTCAATAGCAATCAGCCTCAGCATTTT.

The rearrangement uses TRBV6-6 and TRBJ1-6; TRBD1 matches at 7 bases. V shed 6 bases, J shed 7 bases, and the junction held 6 bases outside the gene matches. Germline CDR1 is MNHNY and CDR2 is SVGAGI (reference sequence). The CDR3 spans 14 residues. CDR3 DNA sequence: TGTGCCAGCAGCTCGGGACAGAGCAATTCACCCCTCCACTTT. This translates into CASSSGQSNSPLHF.

This clone was detected only a few times. The chain combines TRBV12-2 with TRBJ1-2; the table gives TRBD1 as D, unverified against the DNA. TRBV12-2 is a pseudogene segment. The CDR3 extends over 17 amino acids. CDR3 nucleotide sequence: TGTGCAAGTCGCTCCCCCTTCTCCGGACATCCAAACTATGGCTACACCTTC. The encoded protein is CASRSPFSGHPNYGYTF.

The gene calls are TRBV5-1 and TRBJ1-6; tentative D call: TRBD1 (6 bases). Germline CDR1 SGHRS, CDR2 YFSETQ. This CDR3 contains 15 residues. V lost 1 base, J lost 9 bases, and 14 bases lay in between. As DNA, the CDR3 is TGCGCCAGCAGCTTGCGGCAGGGGCAGACTTCACCCCTCCACTTT. Translated: CASSLRQGQTSPLHF. Filled out from reference TRBV5-1 and TRBJ1-6, the complete variable domain reads KAGVTQTPRYLIKTRGQQVTLSCSPISGHRSVSWYQQTPGQGLQFLFEYFSETQRNKGNFPGRFSGRQFSNSRSEMNVSTLELGDSALYLCASSLRQGQTSPLHFGNGTRLTVT.

The count of this clone is one. The rearrangement links TRBV5-6 to TRBJ1-1; D is uncertain. This CDR3 has 13 amino acids. V shed 0 bases and J shed 4 bases, with 7 bases lying between them. Germline values: CDR1 SGHDT, CDR2 YYEEEE. CDR3 region: CASSLVSGTEAFF. The CDR3, as DNA: TGTGCCAGCAGCTTGGTTAGCGGCACTGAAGCTTTCTTT. Using reference TRBV5-6 and TRBJ1-1 for the parts outside the CDR3, the full variable domain is DAGVTQSPTHLIKTRGQQVTLRCSPKSGHDTVSWYQQALGQGPQFIFQYYEEEERQRGNFPDRFSGHQFPNYSSELNVNALLLGDSALYLCASSLVSGTEAFFGQGTRLTVV.

The V gene is TRBV20-1, the J gene TRBJ1-2; the match to TRBD1 covers 8 bases. The CDR3 runs 11 residues. The germline V gene encodes CDR1 DFQATT and CDR2 SNEGSKA (reference sequence). Trimming cost V 6 bases and J 7 bases; bases outside gene matches: 4. CDR3 in amino acids: CSARTGSGYTF. The CDR3 DNA reads as TGCAGTGCCCGGACAGGGTCTGGCTACACCTTC.

The chain carries TRBV27 and TRBJ1-6; 8 nucleotides agree with TRBD1. The CDR3 is made up of 15 amino acids. The V gene end was trimmed by 5 bases and the J gene end by 8 bases; junction bases not matched to a gene: 8. CDR1 MNHEY and CDR2 SMNVEV come from the germline V gene (reference sequence). The CDR3 DNA reads as TGTGCCAGCAGTAGCTGGACAGGGCAGGATTCACCCCTCCACTTT. Residues: CASSSWTGQDSPLHF.

This chain connects TRBV4-3 to TRBJ2-3; TRBD2 matches 12 bases. The CDR3 is made up of 18 amino acids. Germline values: CDR1 LGHNA, CDR2 YSLEER. Trimming took 1 base from V and 1 from J; bases not matched to a gene: 6. Here the CDR3 DNA reads TGCGCCAGCAGCCAAGGGCCGCTAGCGGGGGGGGGCACAGATACGCAGTATTTT. Its translation: CASSQGPLAGGGTDTQYF.

This chain joins TRBV5-4 and TRBJ1-2; no reliable D call. Trimming removed 0 bases from V and 5 bases from J, with 8 bases in between. This CDR3 has 13 residues. From germline, CDR1 is SGHNT and CDR2 YYREEE (reference sequence). CDR3 coding DNA: TGTGCCAGCAGCTTGGGTCAGACATATGGCTACACCTTC. This translates into CASSLGQTYGYTF.

V is TRBV9 and J is TRBJ2-3; D might be TRBD1 (5 bases). Looked up from germline, CDR1 is SGDLS and CDR2 is YYNGEE. CDR3 size: 13 residues. The V gene lost 0 bases and the J gene lost 4 bases, with 6 bases spanning the gap. CDR3 loop: CASSVEGADTQYF. CDR3 DNA: TGTGCCAGCAGCGTAGAAGGGGCAGATACGCAGTATTTT.

V gene TRBV5-1 combines with J gene TRBJ1-2; 8 bases align to TRBD1. Per the germline V gene, CDR1 is SGHRS and CDR2 is YFSETQ. This CDR3 is 16 amino acids long. V lost 2 bases and J lost 5; bases outside the gene matches: 11. CDR3 in DNA: TGCGCCAGCAGCTTTTCCACGACAGGGGAGGGATATGGCTACACCTTC. Its translation: CASSFSTTGEGYGYTF.

The J gene is TRBJ1-2, the V gene TRBV12-3 or TRBV12-4; D perhaps matches TRBD1 (5 bases). This CDR3 comprises 13 residues. Trimming pared 3 bases from V and 3 bases from J, leaving 8 bases between. The CDR3 bases are TGTGCCAGCAGTTTCAGGGCTGACTATGGCTACACCTTC. Amino acid sequence: CASSFRADYGYTF.

This clone came up once. The chain employs TRBV9 and TRBJ1-4; D is unclear. CDR1 and CDR2 from the germline V gene are SGDLS and YYNGEE. V was pared by 0 bases and J by 4 bases, with 10 bases between. The CDR3 has 15 residues. The CDR3 loop is CASSVEDKLNEKLFF. CDR3 nucleotide sequence: TGTGCCAGCAGCGTAGAAGACAAGCTTAATGAAAAACTGTTTTTT.

V and J are TRBV29-1 and TRBJ1-2, with 11 bases fitting TRBD1. V was pared by 2 bases and J by 2 bases, with 4 bases of the junction left unmatched. This CDR3 is 15 amino acids long. Germline V lookup: CDR1 SQVTM, CDR2 ANQGSEA. CDR3 loop: CSVEQGQGVNYGYTF. CDR3 in DNA: TGCAGCGTTGAACAGGGACAGGGGGTAAACTATGGCTACACCTTC. The full variable domain, in which reference TRBV29-1 and TRBJ1-2 provide the parts outside the CDR3, is SAVISQKPSRDICQRGTSLTIQCQVDSQVTMMFWYRQQPGQSLTLIATANQGSEATYESGFVIDKFPISRPNLTFSTLTVSNMSPEDSSIYLCSVEQGQGVNYGYTFGSGTRLTVV.

The gene calls are TRBV28 and TRBJ2-5, with 8 bases aligning to TRBD1. CDR1 and CDR2 (germline): MDHEN, SYDVKM. After removal of 8 bases from V and 3 bases from J, the junction contained 5 bases not matched to a gene. This CDR3 spans 13 amino acids. CDR3 sequence reads: CASSGGWEETQYF. CDR3 nucleotides: TGTGCCAGCTCAGGGGGCTGGGAAGAGACCCAGTACTTC.

The CDR3, as DNA: TGTGCCAGCAGCCCGTCGGCAGGGATAGGTCAGCCCCAGCATTTT. Translated, it gives CASSPSAGIGQPQHF. The V and J genes are TRBV7-9 and TRBJ1-5; possibly TRBD1 for D (5 bases). Trimming pared 5 bases from V and 6 bases from J, leaving 17 bases between. The CDR3 totals 15 residues. From germline, CDR1 is SEHNR and CDR2 FQNEAQ (reference sequence).

V usage is TRBV18 and J usage is TRBJ1-2; possible D gene TRBD1, 5 bases. The ends were cut back, 0 bases at V and 2 bases at J, with 16 bases in the middle. This CDR3 has 17 residues. The germline V gene has CDR1 KGHSH and CDR2 LQKENI. The CDR3 region is CASSPPSGAGGNYGYTF. The DNA of the CDR3 is TGTGCCAGCTCACCACCGAGTGGGGCAGGTGGAAACTATGGCTACACCTTC.

The gene calls are TRBV3-1 (or the pseudogene TRBV3-2) and TRBJ2-2; TRBD2 is a possible D gene (6 bases). Germline-derived CDR1 and CDR2 are LGHDT and YNNKEL (reference sequence). The CDR3 extends over 15 amino acids. V was trimmed by 4 bases and J by 6 bases, leaving 15 bases between them. CDR3 region: CASSRDFSGSGELFF. The CDR3 DNA is TGTGCCAGCAGCCGGGACTTTTCAGGGTCCGGGGAGCTGTTTTTT.

J is TRBJ2-1 and V is TRBV5-1; 11 bases match TRBD1. Germline V gene lookup returns CDR1 SGHRS and CDR2 YFSETQ. The CDR3 runs 14 residues. J lost 6 bases, V lost 3 bases, and 2 bases had no gene match. CDR3 protein: CASSWGQGGNEQFF. CDR3 bases: TGCGCCAGCAGCTGGGGACAGGGGGGCAATGAGCAGTTCTTC.

The chain joins TRBV24-1 to TRBJ2-5; 10 nucleotides line up with TRBD1. From germline, CDR1 is KGHDR and CDR2 SFDVKD. The length of the CDR3 is 16 residues. V dropped 3 bases and J dropped 5; count of bases not matched to a gene: 8. The CDR3 reads CATSDDTGTGVETQYF. CDR3 in DNA: TGTGCCACCAGTGATGACACCGGGACAGGGGTGGAGACCCAGTACTTC.